The T cell receptor (beta chain) under discussion was sequenced for a study of T cells after yellow fever vaccination. The wider study: Preparing low-cell-number fractions relied on SMART-Seq v4 Ultra Low Input. Study observations and caveats: The study re-detected most primary-vaccination clones after the booster (96% CD4, roughly 85% CD8). Although most clonotypes did not, a small share appeared in both CD4 and CD8 compartments.

Making TCR cDNA involved 5'RACE template switching, which added UMIs and a universal primer site. TCRdb passed the 5' RACE reads through MiXCR, listing each CDR3 protein once. Among some 120,000 distinct CDR3 sequences listed, roughly 15% were seen once. Trimming at V came to 4 bases and at J to 2 bases, leaving 8 bases not matched to a gene. The CDR3 has 16 amino acids. Looked up from germline, CDR1 is KGHSH and CDR2 is LQKENI. Notes on this clonotype: Its antigen is not known.

This chain links TRBV18 with TRBJ2-3; TRBD1 matches 8 bases. This specimen was CD8+ T cells sorted from PBMCs, taken 5 days after the yellow fever booster vaccination. The sequence was collected from a man between 18 and 29 years old who received the YFV17D yellow fever vaccine. CDR3 nucleotides: TGTGCCAGCTCACTCAGGACAGGGCGGGCCACAGATACGCAGTATTTT. It yields the protein CASSLRTGRATDTQYF. The entire variable domain, with the rest obtained from reference TRBV18 and TRBJ2-3, is as follows: NAGVMQNPRHLVRRRGQEARLRCSPMKGHSHVYWYRQLPEEGLKFMVYLQKENIIDESGMPKERFSAEFPKEGPSILRIQQVVRGDSAAYFCASSLRTGRATDTQYFGPGTRLTVL.